This TCR beta chain comes out of a study of blood T cell repertoires in COVID-19. Study-wide context: Acute and convalescent COVID-19 specimens originated in the United States, Italy and Spain.

TCRdb's table, derived via immunoSEQ multiplex PCR, lists solely in-frame clones and lacks some. The sample includes 180,000 or so clones, 89% of them seen just once. This clone has a handful of counts. Participant age was roughly 18 to 90 years, and participants resided in approximately 24 US areas. Clinical history as reported by participants underpinned cohort assignment. The study counted Cohort 3 donors as recovered given two negative PCRs, clearance, or symptom resolution. The CDR3 is 13 residues long. V lost 6 bases, J lost 0 bases, and 4 bases stayed unmatched. CDR1 and CDR2 (germline): SQVTM, ANQGSEA.

This chain connects TRBV29-1 to TRBJ1-1; 7 positions match TRBD1. The specimen sequenced was PBMCs or T cells enriched from blood (not recorded which). This receptor was identified in a young woman who had recovered from COVID-19. CDR3 DNA: TGCAGCGTGGGGGGACAGTTGAACACTGAAGCTTTCTTT. It yields the protein CSVGGQLNTEAFF.